The 9 T cell receptor beta chains below all came from one sample that was sequenced in a study of T cell changes during pregnancy in multiple sclerosis. Repertoires were generated with immunoSEQ multiplex PCR, while TCRdb's copy carries only in-frame clones and drops some. The repertoire has fewer than 25,000 clones, around 88% of them found once; the top ten carry roughly 6.9%. The source was CD8+ T cells from peripheral blood mononuclear cells, collected in the first trimester of pregnancy. The receptor set was obtained from a female donor with multiple sclerosis, enrolled in a pregnancy study.

The chain joins TRBV29-1 to TRBJ2-5, with D possibly being TRBD1 (5 bases). The CDR3 has 14 residues. In germline, CDR1 is SQVTM, CDR2 ANQGSEA. The germline V and J ends were trimmed by 1 base and 5 bases, with 14 bases remaining between them. CDR3 sequence (DNA): TGCAGCGTTGAAGGGGCCAGGGTTGGGGAGACCCAGTACTTC. Amino acid sequence: CSVEGARVGETQYF.

The V and J genes are TRBV4-3 and TRBJ1-5; a weak D match, TRBD1 (5 bases). V was clipped by 2 bases and J by 5 bases, with 7 bases between them. The germline V gene encodes CDR1 LGHNA and CDR2 YSLEER. The length of the CDR3 is 13 residues. The CDR3 DNA reads TGCGCCAGCAGCCAATTCAGGGATCAGCCCCAGCATTTT. It translates to CASSQFRDQPQHF.

This chain links TRBV2 with TRBJ2-3; 7 bases are shared with TRBD1. The CDR3 sequence is 13 residues long. V was clipped by 11 bases and J by 1 base; unmatched bases: 6. Germline values: CDR1 SNHLY, CDR2 FYNNEI. In DNA, the CDR3 is TGTGCCGGAGACAGGGTTGGCACAGATACGCAGTATTTT. Translating gives CAGDRVGTDTQYF.

CDR3 loop: CASSPSGAELFF. Here the CDR3 DNA reads TGTGCCAGCAGCCCCAGTGGTGCGGAACTGTTTTTT. The chain links TRBV7-9 to TRBJ1-4, with no clear D. The germline V and J ends were trimmed by 5 bases and 12 bases, with 13 bases remaining between them. Germline V CDR1 and CDR2: SEHNR, FQNEAQ (reference sequence). The CDR3 consists of 12 residues.

This clone appeared a single time. For the CDR3, the DNA is TGTGCCAGCAGCGTAGTAGGCGGAACCCCAGAGACCCAGTACTTC. Its translation: CASSVVGGTPETQYF. The rearrangement links TRBV9 to TRBJ2-5, with no clear D. The germline V gene encodes CDR1 SGDLS and CDR2 YYNGEE. The CDR3 length is 15 residues. Trimming left V 0 bases short and J 4 bases short, with 13 bases between. The full variable domain, rest sourced from reference TRBV9 and TRBJ2-5, is DSGVTQTPKHLITATGQRVTLRCSPRSGDLSVYWYQQSLDQGLQFLIQYYNGEERAKGNILERFSAQQFPDLHSELNLSSLELGDSALYFCASSVVGGTPETQYFGPGTRLLVL.

For the CDR3, the DNA is TGTGCCAGCAGTCTGACAGGGCTGGGGCTCTACAATGAGCAGTTCTTC. Translation gives CASSLTGLGLYNEQFF. The chain has TRBV7-9 and TRBJ2-1; 7 bases are a match to TRBD1. The CDR3 extends over 16 amino acids. The germline V gene has CDR1 SEHNR and CDR2 FQNEAQ (reference sequence). Trimming took 6 bases from V and 3 from J; bases not matched to a gene: 11.

This sequence joins TRBV29-1 and TRBJ1-1, with unresolved D. Trimming shortened V by 2 bases and J by 4 bases, and 11 bases separated the two germline ends. CDR3 size: 13 residues. Germline assignment: CDR1 SQVTM and CDR2 ANQGSEA. CDR3 in amino acids: CSVESGVFTEAFF. The CDR3 region has the DNA TGCAGCGTTGAATCCGGGGTATTCACTGAAGCTTTCTTT. The whole variable domain, remainder taken from reference TRBV29-1 and TRBJ1-1, is SAVISQKPSRDICQRGTSLTIQCQVDSQVTMMFWYRQQPGQSLTLIATANQGSEATYESGFVIDKFPISRPNLTFSTLTVSNMSPEDSSIYLCSVESGVFTEAFFGQGTRLTVV.

The chain links TRBV28 to TRBJ2-5; D is perhaps TRBD1 (6 bases). V dropped 6 bases and J dropped 1 base, with 12 bases sitting between them. The CDR3 length is 14 residues. Germline V gene data show CDR1 as MDHEN and CDR2 as SYDVKM. CDR3 nucleotides: TGTGCCAGCAGCCCCATGGACAGCCAAGAGACCCAGTACTTC. Its protein product is CASSPMDSQETQYF.

The chain recombines TRBV4-3 with TRBJ2-5, with 8 positions matching TRBD2. The CDR3 extends over 17 amino acids. Unmatched junction bases numbered 11, after V lost 0 bases and J lost 5 bases. Germline-derived CDR1 and CDR2 are LGHNA and YSLEER. DNA for the CDR3: TGCGCCAGCAGCCAAGATCGTTTTAGCGGGGCTGGGGAGACCCAGTACTTC. This gives the protein CASSQDRFSGAGETQYF.